A single sample gave rise to the 17 T cell receptor beta chains below, sequenced in a study of technical replicates of blood from a few donors. Only in-frame clones appear in the TCRdb table, and some are missing; sequencing was by immunoSEQ multiplex PCR. The sample consists of tens of thousands of clones, around nine tenths of them appearing once. Sequenced: T cells isolated from PBMCs. The receptors were gathered from a human donor in good health.

V gene TRBV7-9 combines with J gene TRBJ2-7; TRBD1 matches at 10 bases. The V gene's germline CDR1 is SEHNR and CDR2 FQNEAQ (reference sequence). CDR3 length equals 16 residues. Losses at the gene ends were 5 bases for V and 0 bases for J; bases not matched to a gene: 7. The CDR3: CASSRTGGPSSYEQYF. CDR3 nucleotide sequence: TGTGCCAGCAGCCGGACAGGGGGGCCTAGCTCCTACGAGCAGTACTTC.

The rearrangement joins TRBV28 to TRBJ1-2; D is undetermined. This CDR3 region has 15 residues. Per germline, CDR1 MDHEN and CDR2 SYDVKM. The V end was cut by 4 bases, the J end by 3 bases, with 15 bases between. The DNA for the CDR3 is TGTGCCAGCAGTTCACCTGACGAGAGGGACTATGGCTACACCTTC. It specifies CASSSPDERDYGYTF.

This clone has a handful of counts. The chain combines TRBV4-1 with TRBJ2-1; possible D gene TRBD1, 6 bases. The CDR3 runs 12 residues. The germline V gene has CDR1 MGHRA and CDR2 YSYEKL. The V end lost 4 bases, the J end lost 9 bases, and 10 bases lay between the germline ends. CDR3 region: CASSPQGREQFF. The CDR3 DNA reads as TGCGCCAGCAGCCCCCAGGGGCGTGAGCAGTTCTTC.

The rearrangement links TRBV6-5 to TRBJ2-1; D possibly corresponds to TRBD1 (5 bases). V was pared by 2 bases and J by 6 bases, with 11 bases between. Germline loops: CDR1 MNHEY, CDR2 SVGAGI. The CDR3 is made up of 14 amino acids. CDR3 nucleotide sequence: TGTGCCAGCAGTTACACAGGTTTCCTCAATGAGCAGTTCTTC. It yields the protein CASSYTGFLNEQFF.

This clone showed up just once. The rearrangement joins TRBV6-1 to TRBJ2-7, with D maybe TRBD2 (5 bases). The CDR3 runs to 10 residues. The germline V gene has CDR1 MNHNS and CDR2 SASEGT. V lost 10 bases to trimming and J lost 6 bases, with 10 bases between them. CDR3 sequence: CATRLTEQYF. CDR3 nucleotides: TGTGCCACCCGACTAACCGAGCAGTACTTC.

The count of this clone is one. V gene TRBV5-8 combines with J gene TRBJ2-7, with no clear D. Germline assignment: CDR1 SGHTS and CDR2 YDEGEE. Trimming stripped 1 base from V and 0 bases from J, with 5 bases between. The CDR3 totals 13 residues. CDR3 sequence reads: CASSLRVSYEQYF. The CDR3 DNA reads as TGTGCCAGCAGCTTGAGAGTCTCCTACGAGCAGTACTTC.

The chain links TRBV6-5 to TRBJ2-2, with 11 bases identical to TRBD2. In germline, CDR1 is MNHEY, CDR2 SVGAGI. The CDR3 is 15 residues long. V shed 6 bases and J 7 bases; nucleotides not matched to a gene: 7. The CDR3 region has the DNA TGTGCCAGCAGAAAGACTAGCGGGACTGGCGGGGAGCTGTTTTTT. Its translation: CASRKTSGTGGELFF.

The gene calls are TRBV6-5 and TRBJ1-1; no clear D. Per germline, CDR1 MNHEY and CDR2 SVGAGI. The CDR3 runs 12 residues. V was shortened by 2 bases and J by 4 bases, with 5 bases between the two germline ends. CDR3: CASSYEGTEAFF. The CDR3 DNA sequence: TGTGCCAGCAGTTACGAGGGCACTGAAGCTTTCTTT.

The chain joins TRBV4-2 to TRBJ2-7; 12 bases match TRBD2. V lost 1 base and J lost 3; bases outside the gene matches: 1. Germline-derived CDR1 and CDR2 are LGHNA and YNFKEQ. There are 15 residues in the CDR3. This CDR3 is CASSQATSGSYEQYF. The CDR3 DNA reads as TGTGCCAGCAGCCAAGCGACTAGCGGGAGCTACGAGCAGTACTTC.

The chain links TRBV9 to TRBJ2-2; unclear D gene. Trimming left V 0 bases short and J 3 bases short, with 9 bases between. The CDR3 has 15 amino acids. The germline V gene encodes CDR1 SGDLS and CDR2 YYNGEE. The CDR3 region has the DNA TGTGCCAGCAGCGTAGGTTTGGCTTACACCGGGGAGCTGTTTTTT. It yields the protein CASSVGLAYTGELFF. The whole variable domain, filled in from reference TRBV9 and TRBJ2-2, reads DSGVTQTPKHLITATGQRVTLRCSPRSGDLSVYWYQQSLDQGLQFLIQYYNGEERAKGNILERFSAQQFPDLHSELNLSSLELGDSALYFCASSVGLAYTGELFFGEGSRLTVL.

V and J are TRBV7-6 and TRBJ2-1; 7 nucleotides line up with TRBD2. The CDR3 runs to 17 residues. Germline CDR1 reads SGHVS; CDR2 reads FNYEAQ. J was trimmed by 5 bases and V by 1 base; bases with no gene match: 11. The CDR3 sequence is CASSLVLGEGKNNEQFF. CDR3 DNA sequence: TGTGCCAGCAGCTTAGTCCTCGGGGAGGGGAAGAACAATGAGCAGTTCTTC.

The chain is built from TRBV27 and TRBJ2-1, with 11 bases identical to TRBD2. In germline, CDR1 is MNHEY, CDR2 SMNVEV (reference sequence). The CDR3 has 17 amino acids. J lost 10 bases, V lost 4 bases, and 15 bases had no gene match. CDR3 region: CASSYTFLAGGHAEQFF. The CDR3 nucleotides are TGTGCCAGCAGTTACACCTTCCTAGCGGGAGGCCACGCGGAGCAGTTCTTC.

The V call is TRBV6-4, the J call TRBJ2-3; tentative D call: TRBD2 (6 bases). This CDR3 is built from 14 residues. The V gene's germline CDR1 is MRHNA and CDR2 SNTAGT. Trimming removed 4 bases from V and 2 bases from J, with 10 bases in between. CDR3: CASSAGEHTDTQYF. Written as DNA, the CDR3 is TGTGCCAGCAGTGCGGGAGAACACACAGATACGCAGTATTTT.

This chain links TRBV27 with TRBJ2-7; 9 bases agree with TRBD2. The length of the CDR3 is 14 residues. Germline V lookup: CDR1 MNHEY, CDR2 SMNVEV (reference sequence). Trimming at V came to 3 bases and at J to 3 bases, leaving 3 bases not matched to a gene. The CDR3 DNA reads TGTGCCAGCAGTTTTATTAGCGGGAGCTACGAGCAGTACTTC. Protein sequence: CASSFISGSYEQYF.

V and J are TRBV25-1 and TRBJ1-5; D remains ambiguous. The CDR3 has 13 residues. From germline, CDR1 is MGHDK and CDR2 SYGVNS. Trimming shortened V by 1 base and J by 11 bases, and 12 bases separated the two germline ends. In DNA form, the CDR3 reads TGTGCCAGCAGTGAATCTCGGGATCGAGCCCAGCATTTT. Encoded protein: CASSESRDRAQHF.

The sample holds one count of this clone. The chain joins TRBV10-1 to TRBJ2-1; possible D gene TRBD2, 6 bases. V was clipped by 2 bases and J by 4 bases, with 9 bases between them. The CDR3 has 14 residues. Looked up from germline, CDR1 is WNHNN and CDR2 is SYGVQD (reference sequence). The CDR3 bases are TGCGCCAGCAGTGAGCGGGAGTTTTACAATGAGCAGTTCTTC. This gives the protein CASSEREFYNEQFF.

This sequence joins TRBV6-5 and TRBJ1-2, with D tentatively TRBD1 (5 bases). This CDR3 contains 12 residues. V was trimmed by 2 bases and J by 6 bases, leaving 7 bases between them. The germline V gene has CDR1 MNHEY and CDR2 SVGAGI. The CDR3 here is CASSYQGHGYTF. Written as DNA, the CDR3 is TGTGCCAGCAGTTACCAGGGTCATGGCTACACCTTC.